This is a list of T cell receptor beta chains from one sample in a study of T cell changes during pregnancy in multiple sclerosis. Only in-frame clones appear in the TCRdb table, and some are missing; sequencing was by immunoSEQ multiplex PCR. Of 39,000 or so clones in the sample, 80% to 95% were seen once. Sequencing used CD4+ T cells from peripheral blood mononuclear cells, obtained after pregnancy. These receptor sequences come from a female donor in good health, enrolled as a control in a pregnancy study. Each CDR3 is given with its conserved first and last residue. Each record gives: clone size, J gene, V gene, D gene, CDR3 DNA, CDR3 protein. The D gene is left open where the match is weak. Clone size is given for some rows only: seen once, a few or many times, or a class if the clone is expanded.

abundance: -; j_gene: TRBJ1-1; v_gene: TRBV13; d_gene: TRBD1; CDR3nt: TGTGCCAGCAGCCCGCGGACAGGGGGCTCGAACACTGAAGCTTTCTTT; CDR3aa: CASSPRTGGSNTEAFF
abundance: -; j_gene: TRBJ1-5; v_gene: TRBV19; d_gene: -; CDR3nt: TGTGCCAGTAGTATTGCCAGTTATAGCAATCAGCCCCAGCATTTT; CDR3aa: CASSIASYSNQPQHF
abundance: -; j_gene: TRBJ2-1; v_gene: TRBV5-1; d_gene: -; CDR3nt: TGCGCCAGCAACCCCGGGCAGGGGAACTACAATGAGCAGTTCTTC; CDR3aa: CASNPGQGNYNEQFF
abundance: -; j_gene: TRBJ2-7; v_gene: TRBV19; d_gene: -; CDR3nt: TGTGCCAGTAGTATTTCGACAGGAAGCTCCTACGAGCAGTACTTC; CDR3aa: CASSISTGSSYEQYF
abundance: -; j_gene: TRBJ2-1; v_gene: TRBV10-1; d_gene: -; CDR3nt: TGCGCCAGCAGTGAGAGGGGGGGCCGGCAGTTCTTC; CDR3aa: CASSERGGRQFF
abundance: once; j_gene: TRBJ1-2; v_gene: TRBV4-1; d_gene: TRBD1; CDR3nt: TGCGCCAGCAGCCAAGATCTGACAGGGTTAAGGGGCTACACCTTC; CDR3aa: CASSQDLTGLRGYTF
abundance: -; j_gene: TRBJ2-5; v_gene: TRBV5-1; d_gene: TRBD1; CDR3nt: TGCGCCAGCAGCCTGGACAGGGGCCAAGAGACCCAGTACTTC; CDR3aa: CASSLDRGQETQYF
abundance: -; j_gene: TRBJ2-3; v_gene: TRBV5-1; d_gene: TRBD2; CDR3nt: TGCGCCAGCAGCGGAGCGGGAGGTACAGATACGCAGTATTTT; CDR3aa: CASSGAGGTDTQYF
abundance: -; j_gene: TRBJ1-4; v_gene: TRBV7-9; d_gene: -; CDR3nt: TGTGCCAGCAGCCCAAGCAGACTTAATGAAAAACTGTTTTTT; CDR3aa: CASSPSRLNEKLFF
abundance: -; j_gene: TRBJ2-5; v_gene: TRBV9; d_gene: TRBD2; CDR3nt: TGTGCCAGCAACCTTTATAGCGGGGACAAAGAGACCCAGTACTTC; CDR3aa: CASNLYSGDKETQYF
abundance: -; j_gene: TRBJ2-1; v_gene: TRBV6-5; d_gene: TRBD2; CDR3nt: TGTGCCAGCAACACACTAGCGGGTGGGAATGAGCAGTTCTTC; CDR3aa: CASNTLAGGNEQFF
abundance: -; j_gene: TRBJ2-1; v_gene: TRBV30; d_gene: TRBD1; CDR3nt: TGTGCCTGGAGTGTACTACAGGGGTACAATGAGCAGTTCTTC; CDR3aa: CAWSVLQGYNEQFF
abundance: -; j_gene: TRBJ1-2; v_gene: TRBV6-5; d_gene: TRBD1; CDR3nt: TGTGCCAGCCGACAGGGTAACGAGGACTATGGCTACACCTTC; CDR3aa: CASRQGNEDYGYTF
abundance: -; j_gene: TRBJ2-7; v_gene: TRBV5-1; d_gene: -; CDR3nt: TGCGCCAGCTCCCTCCAGGGTCTCTCCTACGAGCAGTACTTC; CDR3aa: CASSLQGLSYEQYF
abundance: -; j_gene: TRBJ1-2; v_gene: TRBV18; d_gene: -; CDR3nt: TGTGCCAGCTCAGCCTTTCAGGGGAACAACTATGGCTACACCTTC; CDR3aa: CASSAFQGNNYGYTF
abundance: -; j_gene: TRBJ2-2; v_gene: TRBV5-1; d_gene: TRBD2; CDR3nt: TGCGCCAGCAGCTTGGGGTCTAGCGGCACCGGGGAGCTGTTTTTT; CDR3aa: CASSLGSSGTGELFF
abundance: -; j_gene: TRBJ2-7; v_gene: TRBV29-1; d_gene: -; CDR3nt: TGCAGCGTTGATCAGGGGCCTTACGAGCAGTACTTC; CDR3aa: CSVDQGPYEQYF
abundance: few; j_gene: TRBJ2-7; v_gene: TRBV7-2; d_gene: TRBD1; CDR3nt: TGTGCCAGCAGCTTAGTTGTGGGACAGAACTACGAGCAGTACTTC; CDR3aa: CASSLVVGQNYEQYF
abundance: -; j_gene: TRBJ1-1; v_gene: TRBV19; d_gene: -; CDR3nt: TGTGCCAGTATGGGGGGGGGTGACACTGAAGCTTTCTTT; CDR3aa: CASMGGGDTEAFF
abundance: once; j_gene: TRBJ1-1; v_gene: TRBV5-4; d_gene: -; CDR3nt: TGTGCCAGCAGCCCGGTGGGGGGGACTGAAGCTTTCTTT; CDR3aa: CASSPVGGTEAFF
abundance: -; j_gene: TRBJ1-3; v_gene: TRBV9; d_gene: -; CDR3nt: TGTGCCAGCAGCGTGGGTCCGGGTCTGAGCTCTGGAAACACCATATATTTT; CDR3aa: CASSVGPGLSSGNTIYF
abundance: -; j_gene: TRBJ1-5; v_gene: TRBV19; d_gene: -; CDR3nt: TGTGCCAGTAGTATCCAGCTCGGGAATCAGCCCCAGCATTTT; CDR3aa: CASSIQLGNQPQHF
abundance: -; j_gene: TRBJ2-2; v_gene: TRBV5-8; d_gene: -; CDR3nt: TGTGCCAGCAGCTTGGAGGGGGCGAACACCGGGGAGCTGTTTTTT; CDR3aa: CASSLEGANTGELFF
abundance: -; j_gene: TRBJ2-2; v_gene: TRBV5-1; d_gene: TRBD2; CDR3nt: TGCGCCAGCAGCCTAAGTGCAACTAGCGGCATTGCGAACACCGGGGAGCTGTTTTTT; CDR3aa: CASSLSATSGIANTGELFF
abundance: -; j_gene: TRBJ2-1; v_gene: TRBV5-1; d_gene: TRBD2; CDR3nt: TGCGCCAGCAGGGTAGCGGGACTCTCCTACAATGAGCAGTTCTTC; CDR3aa: CASRVAGLSYNEQFF
abundance: -; j_gene: TRBJ2-1; v_gene: TRBV9; d_gene: -; CDR3nt: TGTGCCAGCAGCGTACCTCTAGGTGAGCAGTTCTTC; CDR3aa: CASSVPLGEQFF
abundance: -; j_gene: TRBJ2-2; v_gene: TRBV29-1; d_gene: -; CDR3nt: TGCAGCGTTGAAATCTTGGGGGGCGGGGAGCTGTTTTTT; CDR3aa: CSVEILGGGELFF
abundance: -; j_gene: TRBJ2-3; v_gene: TRBV12-5; d_gene: TRBD1; CDR3nt: TGTGCTAGTGGGGATTATAGGACAGGGTTGACAGATACGCAGTATTTT; CDR3aa: CASGDYRTGLTDTQYF
abundance: -; j_gene: TRBJ1-1; v_gene: TRBV11-1; d_gene: -; CDR3nt: TGTGCCAGCAGCCCCGGCGGGGGGCCTACCTCCCTTACTGAAGCTTTCTTT; CDR3aa: CASSPGGGPTSLTEAFF
abundance: -; j_gene: TRBJ2-6; v_gene: TRBV25-1; d_gene: -; CDR3nt: TGTGCCAGCAGTACGGGTGGTGAGAGGGCCAACGTCCTGACTTTC; CDR3aa: CASSTGGERANVLTF
abundance: -; j_gene: TRBJ1-1; v_gene: TRBV6-5; d_gene: -; CDR3nt: TGTGCCAGCACCGAGGCAGGGGCTGAAGCTTTCTTT; CDR3aa: CASTEAGAEAFF
abundance: -; j_gene: TRBJ2-7; v_gene: TRBV30; d_gene: TRBD1; CDR3nt: TGTGCCTGGAGTCAGGCAGGGGGCGTAGGCGAGCAGTACTTC; CDR3aa: CAWSQAGGVGEQYF
abundance: -; j_gene: TRBJ1-5; v_gene: TRBV19; d_gene: TRBD1; CDR3nt: TGTGCCAGTAGCACTACGTGGGACAGGGGGCGTCAGCCCCAGCATTTT; CDR3aa: CASSTTWDRGRQPQHF
abundance: -; j_gene: TRBJ2-1; v_gene: TRBV9; d_gene: -; CDR3nt: TGTGCCAGCAGCAGCCCTAGCGACTCCTACAATGAGCAGTTCTTC; CDR3aa: CASSSPSDSYNEQFF
abundance: -; j_gene: TRBJ1-5; v_gene: TRBV2; d_gene: TRBD1; CDR3nt: TGTGCCAGCAAGTACAGGGGCCTGGGGCCCCAGCATTTT; CDR3aa: CASKYRGLGPQHF
abundance: -; j_gene: TRBJ2-7; v_gene: TRBV27; d_gene: TRBD2; CDR3nt: TGTGCCAGCAGGTTTACTAGCGGGTCCTCCTACGAGCAGTACTTC; CDR3aa: CASRFTSGSSYEQYF
abundance: -; j_gene: TRBJ2-1; v_gene: TRBV18; d_gene: TRBD2; CDR3nt: TGTGCCAGCTCACCAAGCGGGGTCACCTACAATGAGCAGTTCTTC; CDR3aa: CASSPSGVTYNEQFF
abundance: -; j_gene: TRBJ1-5; v_gene: TRBV28; d_gene: -; CDR3nt: TGTGCCAGCAGTGAGGGGGGCAATCAGCCCCAGCATTTT; CDR3aa: CASSEGGNQPQHF
abundance: -; j_gene: TRBJ1-1; v_gene: TRBV28; d_gene: -; CDR3nt: TGTGCCAGCAGCCTAGTAATGGCAAACACTGAAGCTTTCTTT; CDR3aa: CASSLVMANTEAFF
abundance: -; j_gene: TRBJ2-1; v_gene: TRBV7-7; d_gene: TRBD2; CDR3nt: TGTGCTAGCAGCAGTCTAGCGGGGGGGCCCAGTGAGCAGTTCTTC; CDR3aa: CASSSLAGGPSEQFF
abundance: -; j_gene: TRBJ1-3; v_gene: TRBV4-3; d_gene: -; CDR3nt: TGCGCCAGCAGCCAAGATATGCGGACAGCGGTTGGAAACACCATATATTTT; CDR3aa: CASSQDMRTAVGNTIYF
abundance: -; j_gene: TRBJ1-2; v_gene: TRBV28; d_gene: TRBD1; CDR3nt: TGTGCCAGCCTCACAGGGGTCTATGGCTACACCTTC; CDR3aa: CASLTGVYGYTF
abundance: -; j_gene: TRBJ1-5; v_gene: TRBV19; d_gene: TRBD1; CDR3nt: TGTGCCAGTAGTACCTCCGGGACAGGGTGGCAGCCCCAGCATTTT; CDR3aa: CASSTSGTGWQPQHF
abundance: -; j_gene: TRBJ2-6; v_gene: TRBV2; d_gene: TRBD1; CDR3nt: TGTGCCAGCAGAAAGAGTAGGGACAGACTAAGCTCTGGGGCCAACGTCCTGACTTTC; CDR3aa: CASRKSRDRLSSGANVLTF
abundance: -; j_gene: TRBJ2-5; v_gene: TRBV5-6; d_gene: -; CDR3nt: TGTGCCAGCAGCTTGTTGGGCCTGGGTCAAGAGACCCAGTACTTC; CDR3aa: CASSLLGLGQETQYF
abundance: -; j_gene: TRBJ1-2; v_gene: TRBV5-6; d_gene: TRBD1; CDR3nt: TGTGCCAGCCTAAGGGACAGGGGAGATGGCTACACCTTC; CDR3aa: CASLRDRGDGYTF